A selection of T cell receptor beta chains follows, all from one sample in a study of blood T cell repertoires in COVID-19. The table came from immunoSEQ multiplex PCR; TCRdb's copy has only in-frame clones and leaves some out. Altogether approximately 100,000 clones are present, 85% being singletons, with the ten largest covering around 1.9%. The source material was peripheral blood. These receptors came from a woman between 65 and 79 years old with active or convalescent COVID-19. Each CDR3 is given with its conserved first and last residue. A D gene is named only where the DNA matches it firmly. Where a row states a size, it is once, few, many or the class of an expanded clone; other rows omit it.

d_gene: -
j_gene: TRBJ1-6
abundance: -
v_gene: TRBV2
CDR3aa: CASSDLTGSNSPLHF
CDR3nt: TGTGCCAGCAGTGACCTCACAGGGTCAAATTCACCCCTCCACTTT

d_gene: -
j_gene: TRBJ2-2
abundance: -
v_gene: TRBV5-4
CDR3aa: CASSRGARTGELFF
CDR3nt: TGTGCCAGCAGCCGGGGGGCGAGGACCGGGGAGCTGTTTTTT

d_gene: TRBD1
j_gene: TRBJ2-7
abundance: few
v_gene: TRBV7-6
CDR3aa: CASSLGTGGPYEQYF
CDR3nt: TGTGCCAGCAGCTTAGGGACAGGGGGTCCCTACGAGCAGTACTTC

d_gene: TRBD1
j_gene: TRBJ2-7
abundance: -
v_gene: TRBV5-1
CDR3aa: CASSLTGTGPTQYF
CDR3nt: TGCGCCAGCAGCTTAACCGGGACAGGTCCCACCCAGTACTTC

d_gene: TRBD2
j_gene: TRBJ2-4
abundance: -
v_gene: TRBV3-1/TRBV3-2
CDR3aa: CASSQGGSGRLGNIQYF
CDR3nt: TGTGCCAGCAGCCAAGGAGGGAGCGGGAGGCTTGGAAACATTCAGTACTTC

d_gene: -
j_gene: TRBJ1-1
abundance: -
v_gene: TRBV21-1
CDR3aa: CASSKSNFPDSSPEAFF
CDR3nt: TGTGCCAGCAGCAAATCAAATTTTCCCGACAGTTCACCTGAAGCTTTCTTT

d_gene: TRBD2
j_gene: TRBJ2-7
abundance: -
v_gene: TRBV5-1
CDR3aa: CASSRGTSGALYEQYF
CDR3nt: TGCGCCAGCAGCAGAGGGACTAGCGGGGCCCTCTACGAGCAGTACTTC

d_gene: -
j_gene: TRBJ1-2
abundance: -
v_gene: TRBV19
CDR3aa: CASSMDSGNYGYTF
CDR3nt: TGTGCCAGTAGTATGGACAGTGGTAACTATGGCTACACCTTC

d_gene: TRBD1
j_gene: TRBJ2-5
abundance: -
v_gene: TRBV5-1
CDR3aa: CASSQGQVRETQYF
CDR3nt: TGCGCCAGCAGCCAGGGACAGGTTCGAGAGACCCAGTACTTC

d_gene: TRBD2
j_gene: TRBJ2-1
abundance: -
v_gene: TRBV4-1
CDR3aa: CASSQDRPGTSGVGEQFF
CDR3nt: TGCGCCAGCAGCCAAGACCGCCCCGGGACTAGCGGGGTCGGTGAGCAGTTCTTC

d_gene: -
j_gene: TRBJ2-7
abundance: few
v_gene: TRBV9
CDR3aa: CASSVGHLGTYEQYF
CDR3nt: TGTGCCAGCAGCGTAGGACACCTCGGGACCTACGAGCAGTACTTC

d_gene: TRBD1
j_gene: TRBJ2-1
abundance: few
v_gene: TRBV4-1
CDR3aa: CASSKQGGNYNEQFF
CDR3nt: TGCGCCAGCAGCAAACAGGGGGGCAACTACAATGAGCAGTTCTTC

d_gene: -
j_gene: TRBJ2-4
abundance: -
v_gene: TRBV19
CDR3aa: CASSIVASSSAKNIQYF
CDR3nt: TGTGCCAGTAGTATAGTAGCATCGAGCAGTGCCAAAAACATTCAGTACTTC

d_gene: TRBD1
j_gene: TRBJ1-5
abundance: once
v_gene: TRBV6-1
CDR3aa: CASSEGSRGPNQPQHF
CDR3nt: TGTGCCAGCAGTGAAGGGAGCAGGGGGCCGAATCAGCCCCAGCATTTT

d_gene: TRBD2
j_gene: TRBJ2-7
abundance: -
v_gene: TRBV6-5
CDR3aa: CASSTTSFHEQYF
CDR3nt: TGTGCCAGCAGCACGACTAGCTTCCACGAGCAGTACTTC

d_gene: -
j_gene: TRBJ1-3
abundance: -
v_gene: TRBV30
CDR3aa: CAWRMAAGNTIYF
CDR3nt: TGTGCCTGGAGGATGGCGGCTGGAAACACCATATATTTT

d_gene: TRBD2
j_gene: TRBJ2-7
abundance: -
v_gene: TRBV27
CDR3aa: CASRTSGGSYEQYF
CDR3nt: TGTGCCAGCCGGACTAGCGGGGGTTCCTACGAGCAGTACTTC

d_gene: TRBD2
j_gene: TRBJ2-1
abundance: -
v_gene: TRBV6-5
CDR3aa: CASSYSRTSFMPFF
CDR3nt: TGTGCCAGCAGTTACTCGAGGACTAGTTTTATGCCGTTCTTC

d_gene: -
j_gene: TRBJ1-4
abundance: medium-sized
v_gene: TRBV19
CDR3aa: CASSKRGMGEKLFF
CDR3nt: TGTGCCAGTTCAAAGCGGGGCATGGGTGAAAAACTGTTTTTT

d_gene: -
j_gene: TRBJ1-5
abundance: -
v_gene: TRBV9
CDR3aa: CASSVGAGGNQPQHF
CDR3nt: TGTGCCAGCAGCGTAGGGGCGGGGGGCAATCAGCCCCAGCATTTT

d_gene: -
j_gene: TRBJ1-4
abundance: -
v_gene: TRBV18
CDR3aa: CASSRSLQINEKLFF
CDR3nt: TGTGCCAGCTCACGTAGTCTGCAAATTAATGAAAAACTGTTTTTT

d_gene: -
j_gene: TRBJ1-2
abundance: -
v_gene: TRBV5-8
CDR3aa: CASSFGHSRGYTF
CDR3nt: TGTGCCAGCAGCTTTGGGCACAGTCGGGGCTACACCTTC

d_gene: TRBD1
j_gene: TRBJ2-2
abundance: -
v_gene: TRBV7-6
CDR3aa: CASSLGQPGELFF
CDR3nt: TGTGCCAGCAGCCTGGGACAGCCCGGGGAGCTGTTTTTT

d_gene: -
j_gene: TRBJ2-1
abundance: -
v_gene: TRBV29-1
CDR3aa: CSVRRDRSYNEQFF
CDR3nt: TGCAGCGTAAGGCGGGATAGATCCTACAATGAGCAGTTCTTC

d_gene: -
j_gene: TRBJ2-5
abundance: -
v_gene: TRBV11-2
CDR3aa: CASSLRADPGVETQYF
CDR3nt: TGTGCCAGCAGCTTACGAGCGGACCCCGGGGTGGAGACCCAGTACTTC

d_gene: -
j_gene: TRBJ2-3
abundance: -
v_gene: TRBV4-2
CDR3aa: CASSQEGGAGDTQYF
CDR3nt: TGTGCCAGCAGCCAAGAAGGGGGGGCAGGGGATACGCAGTATTTT

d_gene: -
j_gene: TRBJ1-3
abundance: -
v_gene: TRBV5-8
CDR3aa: CASSYRDSGNTIYF
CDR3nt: TGTGCCAGCAGCTACCGGGACTCTGGAAACACCATATATTTT

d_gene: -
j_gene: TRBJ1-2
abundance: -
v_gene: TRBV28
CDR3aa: CASSFTGQYGYTF
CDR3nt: TGTGCCAGCAGTTTTACAGGGCAGTATGGCTACACCTTC